The T cell receptor (beta chain) under discussion was sequenced for a study of OX40 agonist ivuxolimab in advanced cancers. The CDR3 runs to 14 residues. The germline V and J ends were trimmed by 6 bases and 0 bases, with 9 bases remaining between them. Germline-derived CDR1 and CDR2 are SNHLY and FYNNEI. Method: immunoSEQ multiplex PCR; TCRdb's copy keeps in-frame clones and lacks some. The sample lists roughly 67,000 clones, over 70% occurring once. Sample: CD4+ or CD8+ T cells sorted from blood, taken in a trial of the OX40 agonist ivuxolimab. The V and J genes are TRBV2 and TRBJ1-5; no clear D. This clonotype was sampled from an adult with an advanced solid tumor such as melanoma, head and neck, liver or kidney cancer. As DNA, the CDR3 is TGTGCCAGCAGCGCGGACCTTAGCAATCAGCCCCAGCATTTT. This sequence encodes CASSADLSNQPQHF.